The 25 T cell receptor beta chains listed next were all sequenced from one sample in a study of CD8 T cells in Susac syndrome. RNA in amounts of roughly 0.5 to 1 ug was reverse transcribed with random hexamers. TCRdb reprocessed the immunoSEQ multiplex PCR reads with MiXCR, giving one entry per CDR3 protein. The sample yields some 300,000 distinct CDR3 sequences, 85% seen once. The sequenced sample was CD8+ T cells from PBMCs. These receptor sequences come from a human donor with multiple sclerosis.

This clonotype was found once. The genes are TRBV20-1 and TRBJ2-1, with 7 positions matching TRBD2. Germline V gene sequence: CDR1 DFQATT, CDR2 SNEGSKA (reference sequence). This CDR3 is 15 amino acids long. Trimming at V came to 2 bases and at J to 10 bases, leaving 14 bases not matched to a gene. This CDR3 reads CSARFYVLAGDEQFF. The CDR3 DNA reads TGCAGTGCTAGATTCTACGTCCTCGCGGGAGACGAGCAGTTCTTC.

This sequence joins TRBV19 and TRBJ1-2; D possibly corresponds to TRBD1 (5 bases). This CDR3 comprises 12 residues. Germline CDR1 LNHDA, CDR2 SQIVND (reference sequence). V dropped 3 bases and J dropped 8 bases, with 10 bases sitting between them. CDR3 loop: CASSIGAAGYTF. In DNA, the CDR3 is TGTGCCAGTAGTATTGGGGCAGCCGGCTACACCTTC.

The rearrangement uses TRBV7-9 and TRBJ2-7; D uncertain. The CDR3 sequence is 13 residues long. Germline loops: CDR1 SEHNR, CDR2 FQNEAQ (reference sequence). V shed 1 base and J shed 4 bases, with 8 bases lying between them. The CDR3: CASSLGPRYEQYF. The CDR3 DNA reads TGTGCCAGCAGCTTAGGTCCCAGGTACGAGCAGTACTTC.

CDR3 sequence: CSAVLAGLWTIYF. CDR3 nucleotides: TGCAGTGCCGTTTTGGCGGGGCTCTGGACCATATATTTT. The rearrangement links TRBV20-1 to TRBJ1-3, with D possibly being TRBD1 (5 bases). V was shortened by 6 bases and J by 10 bases, with 19 bases between the two germline ends. From germline, CDR1 is DFQATT and CDR2 SNEGSKA (reference sequence). The CDR3 is made up of 13 amino acids.

CDR3 coding DNA: TGTGCCAGCAGTTTATCCGGAATCCTCTCCGAGCAGTACTTC. Translated: CASSLSGILSEQYF. V gene TRBV27 combines with J gene TRBJ2-7; D unresolved. The CDR3 consists of 14 residues. V was shortened by 0 bases and J by 6 bases, with 12 bases between the two germline ends. CDR1 and CDR2 (germline): MNHEY, SMNVEV (reference sequence).

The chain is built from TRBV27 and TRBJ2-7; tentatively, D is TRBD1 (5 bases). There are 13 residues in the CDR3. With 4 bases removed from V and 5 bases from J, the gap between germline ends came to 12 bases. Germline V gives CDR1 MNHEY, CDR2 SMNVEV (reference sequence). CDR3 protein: CASSSWGLDEQYF. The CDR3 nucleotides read TGTGCCAGCAGTTCCTGGGGCTTGGACGAGCAGTACTTC.

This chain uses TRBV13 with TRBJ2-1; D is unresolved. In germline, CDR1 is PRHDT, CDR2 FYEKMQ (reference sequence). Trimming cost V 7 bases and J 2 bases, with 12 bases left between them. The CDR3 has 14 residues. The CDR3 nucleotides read TGTGCCAGCAATTTAGGCCCCACCTACAATGAGCAGTTCTTC. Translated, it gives CASNLGPTYNEQFF.

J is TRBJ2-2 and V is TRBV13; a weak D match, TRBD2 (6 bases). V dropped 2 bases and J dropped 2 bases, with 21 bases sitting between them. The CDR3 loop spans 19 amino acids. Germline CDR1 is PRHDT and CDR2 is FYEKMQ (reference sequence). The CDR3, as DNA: TGTGCCAGCAGCTTATTGGGTGAATCACTAGCAGGAAACACCGGGGAGCTGTTTTTT. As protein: CASSLLGESLAGNTGELFF. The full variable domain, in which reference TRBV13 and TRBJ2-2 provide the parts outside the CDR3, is AAGVIQSPRHLIKEKRETATLKCYPIPRHDTVYWYQQGPGQDPQFLISFYEKMQSDKGSIPDRFSAQQFSDYHSELNMSSLELGDSALYFCASSLLGESLAGNTGELFFGEGSRLTVL.

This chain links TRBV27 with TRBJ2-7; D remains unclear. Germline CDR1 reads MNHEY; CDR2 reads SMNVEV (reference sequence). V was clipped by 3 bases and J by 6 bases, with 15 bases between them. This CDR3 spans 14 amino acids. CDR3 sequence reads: CASSFRPESSEQYF. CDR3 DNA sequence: TGTGCCAGCAGTTTTCGACCAGAGTCTAGCGAGCAGTACTTC.

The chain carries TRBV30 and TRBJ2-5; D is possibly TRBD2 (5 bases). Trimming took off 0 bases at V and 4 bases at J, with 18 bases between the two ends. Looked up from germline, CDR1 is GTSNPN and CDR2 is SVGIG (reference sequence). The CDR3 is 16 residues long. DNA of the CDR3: TGTGCCTGGAGTGTACGTATTGGGAGCGTTAGAGAGACCCAGTACTTC. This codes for CAWSVRIGSVRETQYF.

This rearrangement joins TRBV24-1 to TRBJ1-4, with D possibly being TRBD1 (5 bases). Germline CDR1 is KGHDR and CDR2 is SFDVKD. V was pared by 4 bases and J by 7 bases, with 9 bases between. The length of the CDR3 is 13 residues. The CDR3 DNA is TGTGCCACCAGTGACCCTGGGGGTGAAAAACTGTTTTTT. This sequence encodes CATSDPGGEKLFF.

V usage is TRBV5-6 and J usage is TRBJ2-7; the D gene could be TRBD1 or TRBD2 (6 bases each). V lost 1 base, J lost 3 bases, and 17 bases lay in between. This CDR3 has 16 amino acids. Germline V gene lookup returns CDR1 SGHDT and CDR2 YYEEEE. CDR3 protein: CASSLIGGQTHYEQYF. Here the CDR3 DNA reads TGTGCCAGCAGCTTGATAGGGGGGCAGACTCACTACGAGCAGTACTTC.

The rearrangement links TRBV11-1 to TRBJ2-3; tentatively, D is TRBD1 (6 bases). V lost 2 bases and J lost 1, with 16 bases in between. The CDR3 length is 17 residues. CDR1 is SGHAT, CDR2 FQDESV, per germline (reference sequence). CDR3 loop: CASSLWGLAVGTDTQYF. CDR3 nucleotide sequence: TGTGCCAGCAGCTTATGGGGGCTAGCAGTGGGCACAGATACGCAGTATTTT.

CDR3 amino acids: CSAREYSSSPNPKPDTQYF. Here the CDR3 DNA reads TGCAGTGCTAGAGAGTACTCCTCTTCTCCTAACCCGAAACCAGATACGCAGTATTTT. The rearrangement joins TRBV20-1 to TRBJ2-3, with unresolved D. Germline V gene lookup returns CDR1 DFQATT and CDR2 SNEGSKA (reference sequence). The CDR3 has 19 amino acids. Trimming pared 0 bases from V and 4 bases from J, leaving 26 bases between.

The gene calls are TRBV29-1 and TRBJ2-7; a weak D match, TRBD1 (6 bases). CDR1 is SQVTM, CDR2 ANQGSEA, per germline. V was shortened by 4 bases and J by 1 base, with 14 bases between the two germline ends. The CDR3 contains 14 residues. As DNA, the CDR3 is TGCAGCGTTGTAAAAACAGGGTCGTCCTACGAGCAGTACTTC. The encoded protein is CSVVKTGSSYEQYF.

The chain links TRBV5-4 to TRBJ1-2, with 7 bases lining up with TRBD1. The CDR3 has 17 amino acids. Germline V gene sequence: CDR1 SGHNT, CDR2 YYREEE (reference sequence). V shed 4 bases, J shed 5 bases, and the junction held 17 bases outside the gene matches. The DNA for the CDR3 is TGTGCCAGCAGCCTGAAAGGGGGCCCGTTTGCCGTTTATGGCTACACCTTC. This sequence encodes CASSLKGGPFAVYGYTF.

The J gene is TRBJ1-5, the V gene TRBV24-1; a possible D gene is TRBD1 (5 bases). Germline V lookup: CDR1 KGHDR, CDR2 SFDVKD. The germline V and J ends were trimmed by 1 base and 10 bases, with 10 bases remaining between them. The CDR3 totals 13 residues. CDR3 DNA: TGTGCCACCAGTGATTTACCAGGGCGTCCCCAGCATTTT. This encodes CATSDLPGRPQHF.

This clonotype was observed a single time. CDR3 bases: TGTGCCATCAGCGCGGAGATCCCGAGCAATCAGCCCCAGCATTTT. Its protein is CAISAEIPSNQPQHF. The chain combines TRBV10-3 with TRBJ1-5; no definite D call. The CDR3 sequence is 15 residues long. With 6 bases removed from V and 1 base from J, the gap between germline ends came to 13 bases. Germline V gene lookup returns CDR1 ENHRY and CDR2 SYGVKD.

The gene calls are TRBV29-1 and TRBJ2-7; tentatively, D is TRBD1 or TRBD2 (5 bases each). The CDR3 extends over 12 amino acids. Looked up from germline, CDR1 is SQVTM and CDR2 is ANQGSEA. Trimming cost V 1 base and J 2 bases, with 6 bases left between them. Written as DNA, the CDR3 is TGCAGCGTTGAAGTGGGGGCCTACGAGCAGTACTTC. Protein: CSVEVGAYEQYF.

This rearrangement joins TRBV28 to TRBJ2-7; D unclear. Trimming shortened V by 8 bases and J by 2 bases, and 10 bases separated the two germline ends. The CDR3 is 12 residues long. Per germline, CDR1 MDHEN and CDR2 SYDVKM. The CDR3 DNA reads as TGTGCCAGCCACGGTTGGGCCTACGAGCAGTACTTC. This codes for CASHGWAYEQYF.

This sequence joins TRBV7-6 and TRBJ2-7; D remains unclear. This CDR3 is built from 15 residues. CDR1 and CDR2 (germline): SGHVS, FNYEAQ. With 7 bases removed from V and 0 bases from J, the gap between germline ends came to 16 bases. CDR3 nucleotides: TGTGCCAGCACCTTGGGCTCGACAAGCTCCTACGAGCAGTACTTC. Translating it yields CASTLGSTSSYEQYF.

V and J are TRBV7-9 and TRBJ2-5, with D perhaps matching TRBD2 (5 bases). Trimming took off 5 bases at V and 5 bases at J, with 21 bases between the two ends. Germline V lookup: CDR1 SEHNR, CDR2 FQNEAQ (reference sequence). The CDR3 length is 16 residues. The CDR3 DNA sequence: TGTGCCAGCAGCGAGGGTCCTCTTCCCGGAAGGGAGACCCAGTACTTC. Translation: CASSEGPLPGRETQYF.

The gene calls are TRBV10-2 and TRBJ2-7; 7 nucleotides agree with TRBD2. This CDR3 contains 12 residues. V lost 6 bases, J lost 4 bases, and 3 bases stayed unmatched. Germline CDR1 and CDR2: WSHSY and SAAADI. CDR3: CASSLAEYEQYF. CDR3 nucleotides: TGCGCCAGCAGCCTAGCGGAGTACGAGCAGTACTTC.

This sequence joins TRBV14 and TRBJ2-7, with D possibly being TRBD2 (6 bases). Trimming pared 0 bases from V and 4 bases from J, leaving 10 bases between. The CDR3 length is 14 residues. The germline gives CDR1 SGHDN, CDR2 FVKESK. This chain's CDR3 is CASSQDQEGYEQYF. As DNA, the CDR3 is TGTGCCAGCAGCCAAGACCAGGAGGGTTACGAGCAGTACTTC.

This CDR3 reads CASSLGPGAGGSNEQFF. DNA for the CDR3: TGTGCCAGCAGCTTAGGCCCTGGGGCGGGGGGCAGCAATGAGCAGTTCTTC. The gene calls are TRBV11-2 and TRBJ2-1, with 8 bases aligning to TRBD2. The CDR3 is 17 amino acids. CDR1 and CDR2 (germline): SGHAT, FQNNGV. The junction had 11 bases not matched to a gene; V was cut back by 1 base and J by 6 bases.